This T cell receptor (beta chain) stems from a study of T cell responses to AZD1222 COVID-19 vaccine. This CDR3 spans 13 amino acids. Germline V lookup: CDR1 MNHEY, CDR2 SVGEGT. V was cut by 4 bases and J by 4 bases, with 10 bases left in between. Findings of the study overall: Spike-specific TCR breadth rose after two AZD1222 doses, and depth rose as well. Baseline serology detected seropositivity in only six AZD1222 recipients.

Notes on this clone: Its antigen remains unidentified.

Here immunoSEQ multiplex PCR was the method, and the copy in TCRdb shows in-frame clones only, minus some. The table includes 180,000 or so clones, approximately 89% detected once. The chain has TRBV6-2 or TRBV6-3 and TRBJ1-1, with D possibly TRBD1 on 5 matching bases. The input for sequencing was peripheral blood, taken 28 days after the second AZD1222 dose. The origin of this receptor is an adult who received the AZD1222 COVID-19 vaccine. Here the CDR3 DNA reads TGTGCCAGCAGTTGGCAGGGAAGCACTGAAGCTTTCTTT. Amino acid sequence: CASSWQGSTEAFF.